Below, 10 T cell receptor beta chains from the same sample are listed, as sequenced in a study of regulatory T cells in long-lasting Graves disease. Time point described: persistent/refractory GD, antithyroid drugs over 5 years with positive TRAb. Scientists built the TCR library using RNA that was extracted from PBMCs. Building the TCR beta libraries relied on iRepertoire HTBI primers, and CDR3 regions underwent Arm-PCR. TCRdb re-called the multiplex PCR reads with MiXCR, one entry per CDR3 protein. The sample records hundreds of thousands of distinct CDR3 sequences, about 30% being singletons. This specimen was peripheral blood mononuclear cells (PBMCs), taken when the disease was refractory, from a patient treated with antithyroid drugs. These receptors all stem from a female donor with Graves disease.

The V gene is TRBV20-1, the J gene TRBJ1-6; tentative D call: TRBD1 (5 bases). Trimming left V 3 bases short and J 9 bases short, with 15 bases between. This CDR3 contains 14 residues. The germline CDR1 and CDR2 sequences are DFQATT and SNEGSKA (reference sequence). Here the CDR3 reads CSASGSGNASPLHF. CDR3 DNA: TGCAGTGCTAGTGGTTCAGGGAACGCTTCACCCCTCCACTTT.

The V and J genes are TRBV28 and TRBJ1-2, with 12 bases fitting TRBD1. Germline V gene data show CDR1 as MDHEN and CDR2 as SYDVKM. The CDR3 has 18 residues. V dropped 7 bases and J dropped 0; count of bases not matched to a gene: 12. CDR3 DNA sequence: TGTGCCAGCACCCCCGGCCGGGGACAGGGGGCTTCTAACTATGGCTACACCTTC. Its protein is CASTPGRGQGASNYGYTF.

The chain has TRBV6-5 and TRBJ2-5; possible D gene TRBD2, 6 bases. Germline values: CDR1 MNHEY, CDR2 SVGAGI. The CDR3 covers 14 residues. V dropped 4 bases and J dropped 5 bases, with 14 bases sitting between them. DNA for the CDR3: TGTGCCAGCAGTTCCCCGGGACTTTCGGAGACCCAGTACTTC. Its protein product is CASSSPGLSETQYF.

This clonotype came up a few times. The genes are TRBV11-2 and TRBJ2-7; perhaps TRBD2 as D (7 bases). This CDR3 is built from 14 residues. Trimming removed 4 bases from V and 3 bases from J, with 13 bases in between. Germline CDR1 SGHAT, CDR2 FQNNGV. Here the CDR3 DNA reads TGTGCCAGCAGCTCTGGGAGGGGGGACTACGAGCAGTACTTC. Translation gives CASSSGRGDYEQYF.

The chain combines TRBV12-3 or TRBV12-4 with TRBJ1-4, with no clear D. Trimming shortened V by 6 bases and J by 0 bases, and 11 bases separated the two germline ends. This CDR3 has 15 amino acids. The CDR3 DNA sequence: TGTGCCAGCAGCCTTGAATTCTCAACTAATGAAAAACTGTTTTTT. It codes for CASSLEFSTNEKLFF.

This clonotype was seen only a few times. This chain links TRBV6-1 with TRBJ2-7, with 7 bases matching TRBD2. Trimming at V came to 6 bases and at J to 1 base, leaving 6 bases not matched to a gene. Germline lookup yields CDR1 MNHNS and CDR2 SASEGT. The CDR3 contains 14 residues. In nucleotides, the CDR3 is TGTGCCAGCAGATCCGTCGGGAGGTCCTACGAGCAGTACTTC. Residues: CASRSVGRSYEQYF.

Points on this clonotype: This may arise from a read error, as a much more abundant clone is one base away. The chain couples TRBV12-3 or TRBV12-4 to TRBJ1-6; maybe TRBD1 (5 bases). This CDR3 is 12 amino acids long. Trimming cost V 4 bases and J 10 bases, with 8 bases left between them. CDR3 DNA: TGTGCCAGCAGTTACAGGAGCTCACCCCTCCACTTT. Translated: CASSYRSSPLHF.

CDR3 amino acids: CSVATPTNTGELFF. For the CDR3, the DNA is TGCAGCGTCGCGACCCCAACGAACACCGGGGAGCTGTTTTTT. This chain uses TRBV29-1 with TRBJ2-2; D remains ambiguous. CDR3 size: 14 residues. V lost 6 bases and J 0 bases, leaving 11 bases between the germline ends. Germline CDR1 reads SQVTM; CDR2 reads ANQGSEA.

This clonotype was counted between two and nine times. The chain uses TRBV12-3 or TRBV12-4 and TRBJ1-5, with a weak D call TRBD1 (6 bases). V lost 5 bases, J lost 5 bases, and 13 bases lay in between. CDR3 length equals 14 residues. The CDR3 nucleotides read TGTGCCAGCAGTAACCGGGACACCTATCAGCCCCAGCATTTT. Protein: CASSNRDTYQPQHF.

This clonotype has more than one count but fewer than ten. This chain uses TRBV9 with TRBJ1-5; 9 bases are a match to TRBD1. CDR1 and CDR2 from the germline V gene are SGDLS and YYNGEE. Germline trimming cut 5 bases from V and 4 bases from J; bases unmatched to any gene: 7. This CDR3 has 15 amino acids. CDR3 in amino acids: CASSSSGQGNQPQHF. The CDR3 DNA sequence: TGTGCCAGCAGTTCAAGCGGACAGGGGAATCAGCCCCAGCATTTT.